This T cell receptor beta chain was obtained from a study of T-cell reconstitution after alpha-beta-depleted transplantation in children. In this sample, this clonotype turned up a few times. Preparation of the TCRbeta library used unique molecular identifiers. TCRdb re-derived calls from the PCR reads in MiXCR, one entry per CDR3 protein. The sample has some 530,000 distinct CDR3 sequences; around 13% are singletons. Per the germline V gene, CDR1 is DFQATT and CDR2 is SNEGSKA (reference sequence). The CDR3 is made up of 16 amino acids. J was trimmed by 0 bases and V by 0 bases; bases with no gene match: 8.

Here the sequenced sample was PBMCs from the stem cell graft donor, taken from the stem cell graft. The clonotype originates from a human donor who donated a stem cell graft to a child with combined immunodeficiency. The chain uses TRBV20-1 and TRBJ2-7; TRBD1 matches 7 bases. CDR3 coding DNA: TGCAGTGCTAGAGATACCCGACAGGGCCACTCCTACGAGCAGTACTTC. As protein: CSARDTRQGHSYEQYF.